These 2 T cell receptor beta chains were all obtained from the same sample, sequenced in a study of Ad26.COV2.S vaccination and SARS-CoV-2 variants. Treatment reported: some 20 received Ad26.COV2.S at low or high dose, single or two shots; about 5 received placebo; per-sample allocation not given. Vaccine and placebo recipients were sampled on day 63 after the first injection. Only in-frame clones appear in the TCRdb table, and some are missing; sequencing was by immunoSEQ multiplex PCR. Of 300,000 to 400,000 clones listed, 65% to 90% are singletons. Here the sequenced sample was peripheral blood, taken in a trial of Ad26.COV2.S vaccine versus placebo. The receptor source for this set is a person aged 18-60 years who received the Ad26.COV2.S COVID-19 vaccine or a placebo.

The rearrangement links TRBV29-1 to TRBJ2-3; 14 bases line up with TRBD2. V lost 5 bases and J lost 0; bases outside the gene matches: 4. CDR3 length: 16 residues. Germline V gene lookup returns CDR1 SQVTM and CDR2 ANQGSEA. The CDR3 sequence: CSVRGTSGGSTDTQYF. The CDR3 DNA sequence: TGCAGCGTTCGCGGGACTAGCGGGGGCAGCACAGATACGCAGTATTTT.

The J gene is TRBJ2-5, the V gene TRBV30; TRBD2 agrees at 10 bases. V lost 0 bases to trimming and J lost 2 bases; unmatched junction nucleotides: 6. The CDR3 runs to 16 residues. In germline, CDR1 is GTSNPN, CDR2 SVGIG (reference sequence). The CDR3: CAWSVLAGTLQETQYF. The DNA for the CDR3 is TGTGCCTGGAGTGTACTAGCGGGGACCCTACAAGAGACCCAGTACTTC.